Each of the 31 T cell receptor beta chains below was sequenced from the same sample in a study of T cells after yellow fever vaccination. MiXCR, run by TCRdb on the 5' RACE reads, gives a single entry per CDR3 protein. The repertoire has hundreds of thousands of distinct CDR3 sequences, 9% to 15% of them found once; the top ten carry 15%. The sequenced sample was PBMCs, obtained on the day of the yellow fever booster vaccination. The receptors were sampled from a young man who received the YFV17D yellow fever vaccine.

A few counts support this clonotype. This CDR3 is CASSEQGKSPLHF. CDR3 nucleotide sequence: TGTGCCAGCAGTGAACAGGGGAAGTCACCCCTCCACTTT. V and J are TRBV12-3 or TRBV12-4 and TRBJ1-6; TRBD1 matches at 7 bases. The CDR3 is made up of 13 amino acids. J gave up 10 bases and V 5 bases, and 5 bases lay outside the gene matches.

The gene calls are TRBV30 and TRBJ2-1, with D possibly matching TRBD2 (6 bases). V lost 4 bases and J lost 4, with 17 bases in between. The CDR3 consists of 15 residues. The germline gives CDR1 GTSNPN, CDR2 SVGIG (reference sequence). CDR3 amino acids: CAWKRRTSSYNEQFF. Here the CDR3 DNA reads TGTGCCTGGAAAAGGCGAACTAGCAGTTACAATGAGCAGTTCTTC.

Here the CDR3 DNA reads TGTGCCAGTAGGGGAGCAGGGGACACCTACGAGCAGTACTTC. As protein: CASRGAGDTYEQYF. The chain joins TRBV19 to TRBJ2-7, with D possibly matching TRBD1 (6 bases). The CDR3 loop spans 14 amino acids. Germline V gene sequence: CDR1 LNHDA, CDR2 SQIVND (reference sequence). Deletions cut 6 bases from V and 2 bases from J, with 14 bases between.

The chain links TRBV9 to TRBJ2-1, with D unresolved. Trimming took off 0 bases at V and 4 bases at J, with 11 bases between the two ends. This CDR3 has 15 amino acids. The germline V gene encodes CDR1 SGDLS and CDR2 YYNGEE. For the CDR3, the DNA is TGTGCCAGCAGCGTAGGGCTGGGTAAATACAATGAGCAGTTCTTC. This translates into CASSVGLGKYNEQFF.

This clonotype was counted a few times. A read error may produce the germline difference seen at one junction end. This chain's CDR3 is CSARDRDPYEQCF. The DNA of the CDR3 is TGCAGTGCTAGAGATAGAGACCCCTACGAGCAGTGCTTC. The V gene is TRBV20-1, the J gene TRBJ2-7; no clear D gene. Germline loops: CDR1 DFQATT, CDR2 SNEGSKA (reference sequence). This CDR3 spans 13 amino acids.

This clonotype has a single count. The CDR3 loop is CASSVTGSRAEKLFF. Written as DNA, the CDR3 is TGTGCCAGCAGCGTGACAGGGTCCAGAGCCGAAAAACTGTTTTTT. This chain connects TRBV7-8 to TRBJ1-4; 7 bases are shared with TRBD1. V lost 5 bases to trimming and J lost 8 bases; unmatched junction nucleotides: 11. The CDR3 is 15 residues long. In germline, CDR1 is SGHVS, CDR2 FQNEAQ.

This chain links TRBV9 with TRBJ2-5, with D possibly being TRBD2 (6 bases). CDR3 length equals 15 residues. V was pared by 2 bases and J by 5 bases, with 16 bases between. Germline lookup yields CDR1 SGDLS and CDR2 YYNGEE. The CDR3 sequence: CASSVKGLFVETQYF. The CDR3 region has the DNA TGTGCCAGCAGCGTTAAGGGACTTTTCGTGGAGACCCAGTACTTC.

The chain uses TRBV4-3 and TRBJ1-4; 11 positions agree with TRBD1. The germline V gene encodes CDR1 LGHNA and CDR2 YSLEER. V trimming: 6 bases; J trimming: 7 bases; junction bases outside the gene matches: 4. The CDR3 has 14 residues. CDR3 nucleotide sequence: TGCGCCAGCAGTCGGGACAGGGGGGCTGAAAAACTGTTTTTT. Its protein product is CASSRDRGAEKLFF.

This clonotype has a handful of counts. This chain links TRBV5-1 with TRBJ2-6, with 8 nucleotides matching TRBD1. Looked up from germline, CDR1 is SGHRS and CDR2 is YFSETQ. Losses at the gene ends were 8 bases for V and 4 bases for J; bases not matched to a gene: 14. CDR3 length: 17 residues. Here the CDR3 DNA reads TGCGCCAGTGCAAGGACAGGGTCAGGTTACGGGGCCAACGTCCTGACTTTC. Translated: CASARTGSGYGANVLTF.

This clonotype was observed a handful of times. The chain has TRBV20-1 and TRBJ2-3, with D perhaps TRBD1 or TRBD2 (6 bases each). Trimming took off 6 bases at V and 0 bases at J, with 13 bases between the two ends. In germline, CDR1 is DFQATT, CDR2 SNEGSKA (reference sequence). The CDR3 covers 14 residues. The CDR3 spells CSAVRGDSTDTQYF. The CDR3 DNA reads as TGCAGTGCGGTAAGGGGGGACAGCACAGATACGCAGTATTTT.

The chain couples TRBV20-1 to TRBJ2-2; TRBD2 matches at 8 bases. Germline-derived CDR1 and CDR2 are DFQATT and SNEGSKA (reference sequence). This CDR3 has 14 residues. J was trimmed by 4 bases and V by 2 bases; bases with no gene match: 3. The CDR3 nucleotides are TGCAGTGCTAGAAACGCGGGGGGCACCGGGGAGCTGTTTTTT. Protein: CSARNAGGTGELFF.

V gene TRBV4-1 combines with J gene TRBJ2-2; TRBD2 matches 10 bases. The CDR3 is made up of 17 amino acids. Trimming cost V 1 base and J 4 bases; bases outside gene matches: 6. Per the germline V gene, CDR1 is MGHRA and CDR2 is YSYEKL. DNA for the CDR3: TGCGCCAGCAGCCAAGGGGTTACTAGCGGGACCACCGGGGAGCTGTTTTTT. Amino acid sequence: CASSQGVTSGTTGELFF.

The table lists this clonotype with a few counts. J is TRBJ2-7 and V is TRBV5-6, with 13 bases fitting TRBD2. J lost 2 bases, V lost 5 bases, and 7 bases had no gene match. In germline, CDR1 is SGHDT, CDR2 YYEEEE. The CDR3 extends over 16 amino acids. CDR3 coding DNA: TGTGCCAGCAGTCGGACTAGCGGGGGACCCCCCTACGAGCAGTACTTC. Protein sequence: CASSRTSGGPPYEQYF. The full variable domain, its missing parts supplied by reference TRBV5-6 and TRBJ2-7, is DAGVTQSPTHLIKTRGQQVTLRCSPKSGHDTVSWYQQALGQGPQFIFQYYEEEERQRGNFPDRFSGHQFPNYSSELNVNALLLGDSALYLCASSRTSGGPPYEQYFGPGTRLTVT.

At least ten counts were recorded for this clonotype. Compared with germline, one end of the junction differs, possibly owing to a read error. The chain combines TRBV5-1 with TRBJ1-1; D gene uncertain. Per the germline V gene, CDR1 is SGHRS and CDR2 is YFSETQ. This CDR3 has 12 amino acids. The CDR3 region is CASSRGNTEAFF. The CDR3 bases are TGTGCCAGCAGCCGGGGGAACACTGAAGCTTTCTTT. Full variable domain (remainder filled in from reference TRBV5-1 and TRBJ1-1): KAGVTQTPRYLIKTRGQQVTLSCSPISGHRSVSWYQQTPGQGLQFLFEYFSETQRNKGNFPGRFSGRQFSNSRSEMNVSTLELGDSALYLCASSRGNTEAFFGQGTRLTVV.

The genes are TRBV12-3 or TRBV12-4 and TRBJ1-2; D remains unclear. This CDR3 has 10 residues. V was cut by 8 bases and J by 5 bases, with 6 bases left in between. The CDR3 DNA is TGTGCCAGCGGCGAATATGGCTACACCTTC. Translation gives CASGEYGYTF.

V and J are TRBV18 and TRBJ1-1; D not certain. Germline-derived CDR1 and CDR2 are KGHSH and LQKENI. Trimming took 1 base from V and 1 from J, leaving 10 bases between them. The CDR3 spans 15 residues. The CDR3 bases are TGTGCCAGCTCACCACGGGGTGAACCGAACACTGAAGCTTTCTTT. Translated: CASSPRGEPNTEAFF.

This clonotype was counted only a few times. This chain uses TRBV18 with TRBJ2-2; 12 bases align to TRBD2. J lost 6 bases, V lost 3 bases, and 2 bases had no gene match. The CDR3 totals 15 residues. Per germline, CDR1 KGHSH and CDR2 LQKENI. CDR3 DNA: TGTGCCAGCTCACCGACTAGCGGGAGATCCGGGGAGCTGTTTTTT. Its translation: CASSPTSGRSGELFF. Based on the CDR3 plus reference TRBV18 and TRBJ2-2, the full variable domain is NAGVMQNPRHLVRRRGQEARLRCSPMKGHSHVYWYRQLPEEGLKFMVYLQKENIIDESGMPKERFSAEFPKEGPSILRIQQVVRGDSAAYFCASSPTSGRSGELFFGEGSRLTVL.

This CDR3 reads CASSGQPQHF. In nucleotides, the CDR3 is TGTGCCAGCAGTGGACAGCCCCAGCATTTT. The chain employs TRBV6-4 and TRBJ1-5; D gene uncertain. This CDR3 has 10 residues. Trimming took 4 bases from V and 7 from J, leaving 2 bases between them. CDR1 MRHNA and CDR2 SNTAGT come from the germline V gene.

V usage is TRBV10-1 and J usage is TRBJ2-7, with 8 bases that match TRBD1. There are 17 residues in the CDR3. The germline V gene has CDR1 WNHNN and CDR2 SYGVQD (reference sequence). Unmatched junction bases numbered 16, after V lost 2 bases and J lost 7 bases. The CDR3 DNA is TGCGCCAGCAGTGAGGGGGACAGGTCCAACTGGCCTAGTGAGCAGTACTTC. Protein: CASSEGDRSNWPSEQYF.

The chain carries TRBV29-1 and TRBJ2-2; maybe TRBD2 (6 bases). There are 15 residues in the CDR3. V was cut by 3 bases and J by 7 bases, with 18 bases left in between. The germline V gene has CDR1 SQVTM and CDR2 ANQGSEA. The CDR3 loop is CSVDSGTPGNGELFF. The DNA for the CDR3 is TGCAGCGTTGACTCCGGGACTCCGGGGAACGGGGAGCTGTTTTTT.

This clonotype was found a few times. The chain recombines TRBV12-3 or TRBV12-4 with TRBJ2-3; TRBD1 matches at 9 bases. The CDR3 has 15 residues. Trimming cost V 7 bases and J 0 bases; bases outside gene matches: 5. CDR3 in amino acids: CASNLGTGSTDTQYF. For the CDR3, the DNA is TGTGCCAGCAACTTAGGGACAGGGAGCACAGATACGCAGTATTTT.

The chain has TRBV10-3 and TRBJ2-5; D is ambiguous. CDR1 is ENHRY and CDR2 is SYGVKD in the germline V gene. This CDR3 is built from 12 residues. Trimming stripped 3 bases from V and 6 bases from J, with 8 bases between. As DNA, the CDR3 is TGTGCCATCAGTGACCCTGGGAAGACCCAGTACTTC. Protein: CAISDPGKTQYF.

This clonotype was counted many times. This chain links TRBV12-3 or TRBV12-4 with TRBJ2-2; possibly TRBD2 for D (5 bases). This CDR3 is 12 amino acids long. The germline V and J ends were trimmed by 5 bases and 5 bases, with 6 bases remaining between them. CDR3: CASSPGTGELFF. The CDR3 bases are TGTGCCAGCAGTCCGGGGACCGGGGAGCTGTTTTTT.

In its sample, this clonotype was seen a few times. The rearrangement links TRBV12-3 or TRBV12-4 to TRBJ1-1; perhaps TRBD1 as D (6 bases). The CDR3 loop spans 14 amino acids. Trimming cost V 4 bases and J 6 bases, with 15 bases left between them. This chain's CDR3 is CASSSQWTDPEAFF. The CDR3 region has the DNA TGTGCCAGCAGTTCACAGTGGACAGACCCTGAAGCTTTCTTT.

The chain has TRBV5-5 and TRBJ1-4; 8 positions agree with TRBD1. Germline CDR1 reads SGHKS; CDR2 reads YYEKEE (reference sequence). Trimming removed 3 bases from V and 8 bases from J; junction bases left unmatched: 6. The CDR3 is 14 amino acids. The CDR3 loop is CASSSGQGGEKLFF. In nucleotides, the CDR3 is TGTGCCAGCAGCTCAGGACAGGGTGGCGAAAAACTGTTTTTT. The full variable domain, its missing parts supplied by reference TRBV5-5 and TRBJ1-4, is DAGVTQSPTHLIKTRGQQVTLRCSPISGHKSVSWYQQVLGQGPQFIFQYYEKEERGRGNFPDRFSARQFPNYSSELNVNALLLGDSALYLCASSSGQGGEKLFFGSGTQLSVL.

The J gene is TRBJ2-1, the V gene TRBV5-1; D may be TRBD2 (6 bases). The V and J ends lost 4 bases and 6 bases respectively, with 14 bases between them. CDR1 is SGHRS, CDR2 YFSETQ, per germline. The CDR3 covers 14 residues. CDR3 amino acids: CASSPNGGVNEQFF. CDR3 DNA: TGCGCCAGCAGCCCCAACGGAGGGGTCAATGAGCAGTTCTTC.

V is TRBV6-5 and J is TRBJ2-3; D may be TRBD2 (6 bases). V lost 4 bases, J lost 3 bases, and 20 bases lay in between. CDR1 MNHEY and CDR2 SVGAGI come from the germline V gene. The CDR3 is 17 amino acids. The CDR3: CASSFAPPSAVTDTQYF. The DNA for the CDR3 is TGTGCCAGCAGTTTCGCCCCTCCTAGCGCCGTTACAGATACGCAGTATTTT.

There are a few counts of this clonotype. V is TRBV27 and J is TRBJ2-2; D not resolved. The V and J ends lost 3 bases and 0 bases respectively, with 11 bases between them. CDR1 and CDR2 from the germline V gene are MNHEY and SMNVEV (reference sequence). The CDR3 has 16 amino acids. In nucleotides, the CDR3 is TGTGCCAGCAGTTTCCCTGACGGAGCGAACACCGGGGAGCTGTTTTTT. It codes for CASSFPDGANTGELFF.

This clonotype showed up many times. The chain couples TRBV18 to TRBJ2-7; 8 nucleotides line up with TRBD1. The CDR3 extends over 12 amino acids. Germline assignment: CDR1 KGHSH and CDR2 LQKENI. With V trimmed by 6 bases and J by 6 bases, 4 bases remained unmatched. CDR3 nucleotides: TGTGCCAGCTCTCCGGACAGGGCCGAGCAGTACTTC. This codes for CASSPDRAEQYF.

This sequence joins TRBV5-4 and TRBJ1-4; D possibly corresponds to TRBD1 (6 bases). This CDR3 comprises 15 residues. The V gene's germline CDR1 is SGHNT and CDR2 YYREEE (reference sequence). Trimming removed 5 bases at V and 8 bases at J, with 19 bases between. This chain's CDR3 is CASRHGGGAEEKLFF. CDR3 sequence (DNA): TGTGCCAGCAGACACGGTGGGGGGGCTGAAGAAAAACTGTTTTTT.

This clonotype was seen more than once but under ten times. The V gene is TRBV6-1, the J gene TRBJ2-7; D gene ambiguous. CDR1 is MNHNS and CDR2 is SASEGT in the germline V gene. V lost 0 bases, J lost 8 bases, and 14 bases lay in between. This CDR3 is 14 amino acids long. CDR3: CASSEAYRLQKQYF. Here the CDR3 DNA reads TGTGCCAGCAGTGAAGCGTATCGCCTTCAAAAGCAGTACTTC.